Listed below are T cell receptor beta chains from one sample, sequenced in a study of human T cells and chemical hapten exposure. TCRdb ran MiXCR on the RACE reads and lists one entry per CDR3 protein. Here the sample spans more than 250,000 distinct CDR3 sequences, roughly 8% being singletons. Source: whole blood, taken in connection with sensitization to the hapten diphenylcyclopropenone (DPC). These receptors all stem from a man younger than 35 with alopecia areata. Some clones in this sample may be carry-over from other donors' samples. CDR3s include the opening cysteine and the closing phenylalanine or tryptophan. D genes are given only for firm matches. Rows may omit the clone size; those that give it use once, few, many or a size class.

DNA: TGTGCCAGCAGGAGCAGCGGGGGGGTAGCAGATACGCAGTATTTT
CDR3: CASRSSGGVADTQYF
D: TRBD2
size: -
J: TRBJ2-3
V: TRBV7-9

DNA: TGTGCTAGTGGTTTGGACCCCGGGACAGGGAGCAATCAGCCCCAGCATTTT
CDR3: CASGLDPGTGSNQPQHF
D: TRBD1
size: many
J: TRBJ1-5
V: TRBV12-5

DNA: TGTGCCAGCAGCACTACAGGGGGCGGTGGAAACACCATATATTTT
CDR3: CASSTTGGGGNTIYF
D: TRBD1
size: many
J: TRBJ1-3
V: TRBV7-3

DNA: TGTGCCAGCAGCGCGACAACGACTAGGGGCGGGGAGTATTTT
CDR3: CASSATTTRGGEYF
D: -
size: few
J: TRBJ2-3
V: TRBV7-6

DNA: TGCGCCAGCAGCCAAGATCGGGGGTATAACACCGGGGAGCTGTTTTTT
CDR3: CASSQDRGYNTGELFF
D: -
size: -
J: TRBJ2-2
V: TRBV4-1

DNA: TGTGCCAGCAGTTTACAGACCTACGAGCAGTACTTC
CDR3: CASSLQTYEQYF
D: -
size: few
J: TRBJ2-7
V: TRBV12-3/TRBV12-4

DNA: TGCGCCAGCAGCCGCTTACCAGGGGCCGAGCAGTACTTC
CDR3: CASSRLPGAEQYF
D: -
size: -
J: TRBJ2-7
V: TRBV4-1

DNA: TGTGCCACCAGCGGGGGGACAGGTCAGTTCTTC
CDR3: CATSGGTGQFF
D: -
size: few
J: TRBJ2-1
V: TRBV24-1

DNA: TGTGCCAGCAGCATCAGACAGGGTTCCCAAGAGACCCAGTACTTC
CDR3: CASSIRQGSQETQYF
D: TRBD1
size: -
J: TRBJ2-5
V: TRBV7-2

DNA: TGTGCCAGCAGCCAAGAATGGGGGAATTCACCCCTCCACTTT
CDR3: CASSQEWGNSPLHF
D: -
size: -
J: TRBJ1-6
V: TRBV3-1

DNA: TGTGCCAGCAGCAAGCGGACAGGGGTAGCCGGGGAGCTGTTTTTT
CDR3: CASSKRTGVAGELFF
D: TRBD1
size: few
J: TRBJ2-2
V: TRBV7-3

DNA: TGTGCCAGCAGCCTGGGGGATACATCGGAAGGGAAACTGTTTTTT
CDR3: CASSLGDTSEGKLFF
D: -
size: many
J: TRBJ1-4
V: TRBV7-9

DNA: TGTGCCAGCAGCTTGGCGGGGCTAAATAACTATGGCTACACCTTC
CDR3: CASSLAGLNNYGYTF
D: -
size: -
J: TRBJ1-2
V: TRBV5-6

DNA: TGCGCCAGCAGCCCCGAGGGGGGGTACAATGAGCAGTTCTTC
CDR3: CASSPEGGYNEQFF
D: -
size: few
J: TRBJ2-1
V: TRBV4-1

DNA: TGCGCCAGCAGCTTGGGCACCCGCCCCGTTTCACCCCTCCACTTT
CDR3: CASSLGTRPVSPLHF
D: -
size: -
J: TRBJ1-6
V: TRBV5-1

DNA: TGTGCCAGCAGCGTCCGGGGTCGCGGGGGCTACGAGCAGTACTTC
CDR3: CASSVRGRGGYEQYF
D: TRBD2
size: many
J: TRBJ2-7
V: TRBV7-2

DNA: TGTGCCAGCAGTTTAGTCGGGGCAGGGAGAGGGACGGGCAATGAGCAGTTCTTC
CDR3: CASSLVGAGRGTGNEQFF
D: -
size: -
J: TRBJ2-1
V: TRBV6-5

DNA: TGTGCCAGCAGCTTAAATCGGGACAGGGCCCTCTATGGCTACACCTTC
CDR3: CASSLNRDRALYGYTF
D: TRBD1
size: few
J: TRBJ1-2
V: TRBV7-2

DNA: TGTGCCAGCAGACCCACGGGGGGACAGGGCAATGAGCAGTTCTTC
CDR3: CASRPTGGQGNEQFF
D: TRBD1
size: many
J: TRBJ2-1
V: TRBV6-2/TRBV6-3

DNA: TGTGCCAGCAGCCCGACTAGCATTTACAATGAGCAGTTCTTC
CDR3: CASSPTSIYNEQFF
D: TRBD2
size: -
J: TRBJ2-1
V: TRBV7-8

DNA: TGTGCCAGCAGTTTCGAAAGGGTTTCCAGGGAGCAGTTCTTC
CDR3: CASSFERVSREQFF
D: -
size: -
J: TRBJ2-1
V: TRBV27

DNA: TGTGCCAGCAGCCTGGACAGGGGAGGCGGGGAGCTGTTTTTT
CDR3: CASSLDRGGGELFF
D: TRBD1
size: -
J: TRBJ2-2
V: TRBV7-2

DNA: TGTGCCAGCAGTTTAAGGCTCCTCACAGATACGCAGTATTTT
CDR3: CASSLRLLTDTQYF
D: -
size: -
J: TRBJ2-3
V: TRBV12-3/TRBV12-4

DNA: TGCAGCGTTGATTCCCTCACCGGGGAGCTGTTTTTT
CDR3: CSVDSLTGELFF
D: -
size: many
J: TRBJ2-2
V: TRBV29-1

DNA: TGCAGTGCCCTCGCCCAGAACACTGAAGCTTTCTTT
CDR3: CSALAQNTEAFF
D: -
size: many
J: TRBJ1-1
V: TRBV20-1

DNA: TGTGCCAGCAGCTCCGAGACCGGGACAGGGGTTTTCGAAGCTTTCTTT
CDR3: CASSSETGTGVFEAFF
D: TRBD1
size: few
J: TRBJ1-1
V: TRBV7-2

DNA: TGTGCCAGCAGTTTGTCTTCTAAGGGTGGCTACACCTTC
CDR3: CASSLSSKGGYTF
D: -
size: once
J: TRBJ1-2
V: TRBV28

DNA: TGCGCCAGCAGCCAAGGGGAGGCTTATGAAAAACTGTTTTTT
CDR3: CASSQGEAYEKLFF
D: -
size: -
J: TRBJ1-4
V: TRBV4-1